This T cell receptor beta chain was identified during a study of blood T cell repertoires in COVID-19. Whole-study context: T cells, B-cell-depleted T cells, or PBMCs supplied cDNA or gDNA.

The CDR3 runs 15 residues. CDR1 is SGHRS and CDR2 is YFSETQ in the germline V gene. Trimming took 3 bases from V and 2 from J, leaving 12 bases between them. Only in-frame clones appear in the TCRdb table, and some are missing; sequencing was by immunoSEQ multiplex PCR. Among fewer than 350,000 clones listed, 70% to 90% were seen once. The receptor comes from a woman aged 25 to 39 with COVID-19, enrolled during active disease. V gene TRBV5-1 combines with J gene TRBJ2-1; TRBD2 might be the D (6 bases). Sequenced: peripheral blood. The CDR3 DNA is TGCGCCAGCAGCTCCCGGGACTGGCCCTACAATGAGCAGTTCTTC. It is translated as CASSSRDWPYNEQFF.